This entry lists 7 T cell receptor beta chains sequenced from one sample in a study of PD-1 blockade in classical Hodgkin lymphoma. TCRdb's copy holds only in-frame clones and misses some; the assay was immunoSEQ multiplex PCR. The profile shows tens of thousands of clones, about nine tenths of them singletons. Brentuximab vedotin exposure varied among the patients, all of whom had relapsed after autologous stem cell transplantation. Source: peripheral blood mononuclear cells (PBMCs), taken at baseline. The receptors here all came from a human donor with classical Hodgkin lymphoma.

V usage is TRBV5-1 and J usage is TRBJ1-1, with D hard to call. The ends were cut back, 3 bases at V and 5 bases at J, with 14 bases in the middle. The CDR3 is made up of 14 amino acids. CDR1 is SGHRS, CDR2 YFSETQ, per germline. CDR3 sequence reads: CASSSPGVITEAFF. DNA of the CDR3: TGCGCCAGCAGCTCCCCAGGAGTAATTACTGAAGCTTTCTTT.

The genes are TRBV10-3 and TRBJ1-3, with 8 bases fitting TRBD1. The V gene's germline CDR1 is ENHRY and CDR2 SYGVKD. CDR3 size: 16 residues. The junction had 7 bases not matched to a gene; V was cut back by 2 bases and J by 4 bases. Written as DNA, the CDR3 is TGTGCCATCAGTGAGGGACAGGGTTTTACAGGAAACACCATATATTTT. It specifies CAISEGQGFTGNTIYF.

V gene TRBV7-9 combines with J gene TRBJ1-2; tentative D call: TRBD1 (6 bases). Germline lookup yields CDR1 SEHNR and CDR2 FQNEAQ (reference sequence). The CDR3 length is 14 residues. Trimming shortened V by 4 bases and J by 4 bases, and 13 bases separated the two germline ends. CDR3 sequence reads: CASSSKDRTYGYTF. For the CDR3, the DNA is TGTGCCAGCAGCTCCAAAGACAGGACCTATGGCTACACCTTC.

The rearrangement uses TRBV27 and TRBJ2-1; D remains ambiguous. CDR1 is MNHEY, CDR2 SMNVEV, per germline (reference sequence). Trimming removed 2 bases from V and 7 bases from J, with 6 bases in between. The length of the CDR3 is 12 residues. In DNA, the CDR3 is TGTGCCAGCAGTTTAACCCGGAATGAGCAGTTCTTC. It codes for CASSLTRNEQFF.

The chain is built from TRBV7-8 and TRBJ2-1; D remains unclear. The CDR3 runs to 16 residues. V was shortened by 4 bases and J by 5 bases, with 18 bases between the two germline ends. CDR1 is SGHVS, CDR2 FQNEAQ, per germline. In DNA form, the CDR3 reads TGTGCCAGCAGCTCCTCCCCTGTGGGTCGGGACAATGAGCAGTTCTTC. This gives the protein CASSSSPVGRDNEQFF.

V gene TRBV11-2 combines with J gene TRBJ2-1, with TRBD2 as a possible D gene (7 bases). Germline-derived CDR1 and CDR2 are SGHAT and FQNNGV. CDR3 length: 16 residues. V lost 6 bases and J 2 bases, leaving 17 bases between the germline ends. DNA of the CDR3: TGTGCCAGCAGTTTGCTAGGCGGGGGCCCCTACAATGAGCAGTTCTTC. It yields the protein CASSLLGGGPYNEQFF.

The genes are TRBV10-3 and TRBJ2-1; tentatively, D is TRBD1 or TRBD2 (5 bases each). The CDR3 has 13 amino acids. CDR1 and CDR2 (germline): ENHRY, SYGVKD. The V end was cut by 3 bases, the J end by 7 bases, with 10 bases between. CDR3 in amino acids: CAISDSGANEQFF. CDR3 coding DNA: TGTGCCATCAGTGATTCCGGGGCAAATGAGCAGTTCTTC.